There are many counts of the clone carrying this T cell receptor beta chain. The data belong to a study of regulatory T cells in long-lasting Graves disease. The time point here: newly diagnosed GD, antithyroid drugs for less than 3 months. Construction of the TCR library relied on RNA isolated from PBMCs. The germline gives CDR1 SGHTA, CDR2 FQGNSA. With 5 bases clipped from V and 6 bases from J, the junction kept 6 bases outside the gene matches. This CDR3 spans 15 amino acids. Relying on iRepertoire HTBI primers and Arm-PCR of CDR3 regions, the team built TCR beta libraries. TCRdb analysed the multiplex PCR reads with MiXCR anew, one entry per CDR3 protein. This sample has 560,000 or so distinct CDR3 sequences, with roughly a sixth found just once. These same data were also listed under a study on T cells in Graves' hyperthyroidism and ophthalmopathy. That study adds: The model's output predicted ophthalmopathy at a median of 6.5 months prior to onset.

This rearrangement joins TRBV7-2 to TRBJ2-2; 10 bases agree with TRBD2. The clonotype was recovered from a young man with Graves disease. Sequencing used peripheral blood mononuclear cells (PBMCs), obtained at new diagnosis, from a patient treated with antithyroid drugs. The CDR3 loop reads CASSQLAGYSGELFF. CDR3 in DNA: TGTGCCAGCAGCCAACTAGCGGGATACTCCGGGGAGCTGTTTTTT.